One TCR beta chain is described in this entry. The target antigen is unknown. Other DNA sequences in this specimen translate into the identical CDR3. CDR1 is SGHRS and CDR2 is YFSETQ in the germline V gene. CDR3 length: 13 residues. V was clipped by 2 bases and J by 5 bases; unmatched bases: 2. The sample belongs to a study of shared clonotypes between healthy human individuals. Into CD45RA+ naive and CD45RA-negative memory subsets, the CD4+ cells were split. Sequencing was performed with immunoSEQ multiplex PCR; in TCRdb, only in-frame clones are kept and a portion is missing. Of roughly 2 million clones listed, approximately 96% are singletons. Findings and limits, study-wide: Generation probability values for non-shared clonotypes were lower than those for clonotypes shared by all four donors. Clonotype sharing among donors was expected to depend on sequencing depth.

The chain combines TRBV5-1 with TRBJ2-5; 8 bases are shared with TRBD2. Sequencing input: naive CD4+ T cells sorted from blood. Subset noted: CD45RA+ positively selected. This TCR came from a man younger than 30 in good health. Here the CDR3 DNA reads TGCGCCAGCAGCTTTGGCGGGGGGGAGACCCAGTACTTC. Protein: CASSFGGGETQYF.